Below are 17 T cell receptor beta chains sequenced from a single sample in a study of cytotoxic CD8 clonotypes in ibrutinib-treated CLL. Produced via immunoSEQ multiplex PCR; TCRdb's table is partial and in-frame only. In the table there are roughly 13,000 clones, roughly 76% of which are singletons. The source was PBMCs, collected before ibrutinib treatment. The source of these receptors is a human donor with chronic lymphocytic leukemia.

The rearrangement links TRBV4-1 to TRBJ2-6; a weak D match, TRBD1 (6 bases). With 7 bases removed from V and 0 bases from J, the gap between germline ends came to 16 bases. Germline loops: CDR1 MGHRA, CDR2 YSYEKL. The CDR3 has 17 amino acids. This CDR3 is CASKGDGFFSGANVLTF. DNA of the CDR3: TGCGCCAGCAAGGGGGACGGTTTTTTCTCTGGGGCCAACGTCCTGACTTTC.

This clone occurred a few times. The chain joins TRBV19 to TRBJ1-2; no firm D call. The CDR3 is 13 residues long. V was cut by 5 bases and J by 8 bases, with 15 bases left in between. CDR1 and CDR2 (germline): LNHDA, SQIVND (reference sequence). The chain's CDR3 is CASSLGPPRGYTF. As DNA, the CDR3 is TGTGCCAGTAGTCTTGGGCCCCCCAGAGGCTACACCTTC.

The J gene is TRBJ1-5, the V gene TRBV7-8; D gene ambiguous. The CDR3 totals 15 residues. V gave up 1 base and J gave up 4 bases, with 11 bases separating them. Germline values: CDR1 SGHVS, CDR2 FQNEAQ. This chain's CDR3 is CASSLEQQLNQPQHF. As DNA, the CDR3 is TGTGCCAGCAGCTTAGAACAGCAACTTAATCAGCCCCAGCATTTT. The whole variable domain, filled in from reference TRBV7-8 and TRBJ1-5, reads GAGVSQSPRYKVAKRGQDVALRCDPISGHVSLFWYQQALGQGPEFLTYFQNEAQLDKSGLPSDRFFAERPEGSVSTLKIQRTQQEDSAVYLCASSLEQQLNQPQHFGDGTRLSIL.

The gene calls are TRBV6-1 and TRBJ1-1, with unresolved D. The germline gives CDR1 MNHNS, CDR2 SASEGT. Trimming pared 6 bases from V and 2 bases from J, leaving 10 bases between. The CDR3 spans 13 residues. The CDR3 spells CASRPPYNTEAFF. Here the CDR3 DNA reads TGTGCCAGCAGGCCTCCCTATAACACTGAAGCTTTCTTT.

This chain connects TRBV7-2 to TRBJ2-5; D might be TRBD1 or TRBD2, each matching 5 bases. V dropped 5 bases and J dropped 5 bases, with 15 bases sitting between them. Per the germline V gene, CDR1 is SGHTA and CDR2 is FQGNSA. The CDR3 contains 14 residues. Here the CDR3 reads CASSPLRGGETQYF. The CDR3 nucleotides are TGTGCCAGCAGCCCCCTGAGGGGCGGCGAGACCCAGTACTTC. Drawing the rest from reference TRBV7-2 and TRBJ2-5, the complete variable domain is GAGVSQSPSNKVTEKGKDVELRCDPISGHTALYWYRQSLGQGLEFLIYFQGNSAPDKSGLPSDRFSAERTGGSVSTLTIQRTQQEDSAVYLCASSPLRGGETQYFGPGTRLLVL.

V usage is TRBV5-1 and J usage is TRBJ1-1, with D possibly matching TRBD1 (6 bases). Germline assignment: CDR1 SGHRS and CDR2 YFSETQ. V was clipped by 4 bases and J by 8 bases, with 18 bases between them. The CDR3 consists of 14 residues. Here the CDR3 reads CASSPGHRGIEAFF. The CDR3 bases are TGCGCCAGCAGCCCGGGACACCGGGGGATCGAAGCTTTCTTT.

V gene TRBV5-1 combines with J gene TRBJ2-7, with 9 bases lining up with TRBD1. The germline CDR1 and CDR2 sequences are SGHRS and YFSETQ. V gave up 0 bases and J gave up 8 bases; unmatched junction bases: 9. The CDR3 sequence is 15 residues long. The CDR3 DNA follows: TGCGCCAGCAGCTTGGCCGGGACAGGGAGGTCCCAGCAGTACTTC. Its protein product is CASSLAGTGRSQQYF.

This chain links TRBV30 with TRBJ1-3; D call uncertain. V dropped 3 bases and J dropped 2 bases, with 17 bases sitting between them. The CDR3 runs to 16 residues. In germline, CDR1 is GTSNPN, CDR2 SVGIG (reference sequence). CDR3 protein: CAWSHSPTFPGNTIYF. The CDR3 nucleotides read TGTGCCTGGAGCCATTCCCCGACATTCCCTGGAAACACCATATATTTT.

This chain uses TRBV5-5 with TRBJ2-5, with D possibly being TRBD1 or TRBD2 (6 bases each). The CDR3 spans 18 residues. CDR1 is SGHKS, CDR2 YYEKEE, per germline (reference sequence). V lost 2 bases, J lost 7 bases, and 27 bases lay in between. The CDR3 DNA reads as TGTGCCAGCAGCTTTAGGCCGGCGCCGGTCGGGGGCCCGGGGACCCAGTACTTC. This gives the protein CASSFRPAPVGGPGTQYF.

The chain employs TRBV2 and TRBJ1-6; the D is unclear. The germline gives CDR1 SNHLY, CDR2 FYNNEI. Deletions cut 3 bases from V and 5 bases from J, with 14 bases between. The CDR3 is 16 residues long. This CDR3 is CASSDSRLKNNSPLHF. For the CDR3, the DNA is TGTGCCAGCAGTGATTCGCGGCTTAAGAATAATTCACCCCTCCACTTT.

The table lists this clone with a count of one. This chain uses TRBV7-8 with TRBJ2-1; D remains ambiguous. The V end lost 5 bases, the J end lost 12 bases, and 17 bases lay between the germline ends. CDR3 length: 13 residues. Germline V gene sequence: CDR1 SGHVS, CDR2 FQNEAQ. The CDR3 protein is CASSPPGKTTQFF. The CDR3 nucleotides are TGTGCCAGCAGCCCTCCGGGCAAAACAACGCAGTTCTTC. The full variable domain, rest sourced from reference TRBV7-8 and TRBJ2-1, is GAGVSQSPRYKVAKRGQDVALRCDPISGHVSLFWYQQALGQGPEFLTYFQNEAQLDKSGLPSDRFFAERPEGSVSTLKIQRTQQEDSAVYLCASSPPGKTTQFFGPGTRLTVL.

The J gene is TRBJ1-4, the V gene TRBV4-3, with TRBD1 matching over 10 bases. CDR3 length: 14 amino acids. V lost 4 bases to trimming and J lost 6 bases; unmatched junction nucleotides: 2. CDR1 LGHNA and CDR2 YSLEER come from the germline V gene. The CDR3 spells CASSPGTGDEKLFF. The DNA for the CDR3 is TGCGCCAGCAGCCCCGGGACAGGGGATGAAAAACTGTTTTTT.

The V and J genes are TRBV5-1 and TRBJ2-2; TRBD1 matches at 10 bases. J gave up 6 bases and V 5 bases, and 7 bases lay outside the gene matches. Germline V gene sequence: CDR1 SGHRS, CDR2 YFSETQ. The CDR3 spans 15 residues. The CDR3 sequence: CASRLGQGDAGELFF. Here the CDR3 DNA reads TGCGCCAGCAGACTCGGACAGGGGGACGCCGGGGAGCTGTTTTTT. The full variable domain, with the rest looked up from reference TRBV5-1 and TRBJ2-2, is KAGVTQTPRYLIKTRGQQVTLSCSPISGHRSVSWYQQTPGQGLQFLFEYFSETQRNKGNFPGRFSGRQFSNSRSEMNVSTLELGDSALYLCASRLGQGDAGELFFGEGSRLTVL.

The rearrangement uses TRBV13 and TRBJ2-7; tentatively, D is TRBD2 (5 bases). The CDR3 contains 14 residues. V lost 0 bases and J lost 6, with 12 bases in between. Germline loops: CDR1 PRHDT, CDR2 FYEKMQ (reference sequence). CDR3 sequence (DNA): TGTGCCAGCAGCTTAGGAGGCGGAGGCTCCGAGCAGTACTTC. Residues: CASSLGGGGSEQYF.

The V and J genes are TRBV6-6 and TRBJ2-5; tentatively, D is TRBD1 (5 bases). CDR1 is MNHNY, CDR2 SVGAGI, per germline (reference sequence). CDR3 size: 13 residues. Trimming removed 7 bases from V and 5 bases from J, with 14 bases in between. CDR3 in amino acids: CASTTGPIETQYF. The CDR3 bases are TGTGCCAGCACCACAGGACCGATCGAGACCCAGTACTTC.

The rearrangement joins TRBV25-1 to TRBJ2-2; 11 nucleotides match TRBD1. Germline loops: CDR1 MGHDK, CDR2 SYGVNS. The CDR3 totals 14 residues. J gave up 3 bases and V 6 bases, and 0 bases lay outside the gene matches. The CDR3 reads CASRGQGDTGELFF. The CDR3 nucleotides read TGTGCCAGCAGGGGACAGGGGGACACCGGGGAGCTGTTTTTT.

V usage is TRBV15 and J usage is TRBJ2-6; D gene unclear. The V end lost 0 bases, the J end lost 1 base, and 7 bases lay between the germline ends. CDR3 length equals 16 residues. Looked up from germline, CDR1 is LNHNV and CDR2 is YYDKDF (reference sequence). This CDR3 reads CATSRDVGSGANVLTF. The CDR3 nucleotides read TGTGCCACCAGCAGAGATGTGGGGTCTGGGGCCAACGTCCTGACTTTC.